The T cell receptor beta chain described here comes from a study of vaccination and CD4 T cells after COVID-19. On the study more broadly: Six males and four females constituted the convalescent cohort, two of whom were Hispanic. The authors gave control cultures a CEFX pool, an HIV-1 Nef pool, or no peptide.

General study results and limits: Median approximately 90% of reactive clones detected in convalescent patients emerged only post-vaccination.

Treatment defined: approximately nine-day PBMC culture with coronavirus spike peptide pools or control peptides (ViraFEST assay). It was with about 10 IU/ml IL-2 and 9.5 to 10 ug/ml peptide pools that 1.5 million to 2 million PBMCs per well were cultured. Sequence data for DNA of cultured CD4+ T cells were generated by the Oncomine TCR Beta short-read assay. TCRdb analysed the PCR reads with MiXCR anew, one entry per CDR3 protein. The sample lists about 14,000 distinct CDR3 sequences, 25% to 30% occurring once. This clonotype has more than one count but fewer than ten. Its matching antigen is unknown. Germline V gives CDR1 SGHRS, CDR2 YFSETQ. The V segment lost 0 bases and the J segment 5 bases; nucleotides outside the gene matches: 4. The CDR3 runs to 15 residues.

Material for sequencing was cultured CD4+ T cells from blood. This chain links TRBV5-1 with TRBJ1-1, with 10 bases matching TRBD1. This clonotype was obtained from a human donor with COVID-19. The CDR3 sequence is CASSLAGTGETEAFF. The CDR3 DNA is TGCGCCAGCAGCTTGGCCGGGACAGGGGAGACTGAAGCTTTCTTT.